The 13 T cell receptor beta chains reported below all come from one sample, sequenced in a study of blood T cell repertoires in COVID-19. TCRdb's table, derived via immunoSEQ multiplex PCR, lists solely in-frame clones and lacks some. Here the sample spans roughly 17,000 clones, 85% to 95% being singletons. The specimen was peripheral blood. Every receptor here comes from a human donor in a cohort sampled during active COVID-19.

The chain uses TRBV6-6 and TRBJ2-7; 9 bases map to TRBD1. CDR3 length: 16 residues. Germline CDR1 reads MNHNY; CDR2 reads SVGAGI (reference sequence). After removal of 1 base from V and 6 bases from J, the junction contained 10 bases not matched to a gene. DNA of the CDR3: TGTGCCAGCAGTTACTTCATTACGGACAGGGGAGGCGAGCAGTACTTC. The encoded protein is CASSYFITDRGGEQYF.

V usage is TRBV7-2 and J usage is TRBJ2-3; 9 positions agree with TRBD1. This CDR3 is 14 amino acids long. J gave up 3 bases and V 4 bases, and 2 bases lay outside the gene matches. The germline CDR1 and CDR2 sequences are SGHTA and FQGNSA. The CDR3 DNA reads as TGTGCCAGCAGCTGGACAGGGGCAACAGATACGCAGTATTTT. It is translated as CASSWTGATDTQYF.

The CDR3 bases are TGTGCCAGTAGTATTGGCGGGGGGCTGGATCAGCCCCAGCATTTT. Protein sequence: CASSIGGGLDQPQHF. This chain connects TRBV19 to TRBJ1-5, with D possibly matching TRBD1 (6 bases). Germline-derived CDR1 and CDR2 are LNHDA and SQIVND (reference sequence). The CDR3 extends over 15 amino acids. Trimming cost V 3 bases and J 5 bases, with 14 bases left between them.

The J gene is TRBJ2-7, the V gene TRBV13; no clear D gene. The V end lost 1 base, the J end lost 9 bases, and 10 bases lay between the germline ends. The CDR3 is 12 amino acids. The germline gives CDR1 PRHDT, CDR2 FYEKMQ (reference sequence). This chain's CDR3 is CASSLAVSGQYF. The DNA for the CDR3 is TGTGCCAGCAGCTTAGCGGTGTCGGGGCAGTACTTC.

CDR3 nucleotides: TGTGCCAGCGGGAGCACGTACCAAGAGACCCAGTACTTC. Encoded protein: CASGSTYQETQYF. V and J are TRBV6-6 and TRBJ2-5; D might be TRBD2 (5 bases). The CDR3 sequence is 13 residues long. V was cut by 8 bases and J by 0 bases, with 10 bases left in between. In germline, CDR1 is MNHNY, CDR2 SVGAGI (reference sequence).

This chain joins TRBV11-2 and TRBJ2-7; possibly TRBD1 for D (5 bases). Germline V gene lookup returns CDR1 SGHAT and CDR2 FQNNGV. This CDR3 has 17 residues. V was pared by 2 bases and J by 6 bases, with 23 bases between. CDR3 loop: CASSLFFGGVRVGEQYF. The CDR3 DNA sequence: TGTGCCAGCAGCTTATTTTTCGGTGGGGTCAGGGTAGGCGAGCAGTACTTC.

J is TRBJ2-1 and V is TRBV18; D unclear. V lost 4 bases, J lost 7 bases, and 8 bases lay in between. The CDR3 sequence is 12 residues long. The germline V gene encodes CDR1 KGHSH and CDR2 LQKENI. In DNA, the CDR3 is TGTGCCAGCTCACGCTTAGCTAATGAGCAGTTCTTC. It encodes CASSRLANEQFF.

J is TRBJ1-5 and V is TRBV19; 8 nucleotides align to TRBD1. The CDR3 length is 16 residues. V lost 11 bases, J lost 0 bases, and 12 bases stayed unmatched. CDR1 is LNHDA, CDR2 SQIVND, per germline (reference sequence). CDR3 sequence: CAAGGRGRNSNQPQHF. The DNA of the CDR3 is TGTGCCGCAGGGGGCCGGGGTCGCAATAGCAATCAGCCCCAGCATTTT.

This clone occurred a few times. V usage is TRBV30 and J usage is TRBJ1-5; possibly TRBD1 for D (5 bases). The V and J ends lost 2 bases and 0 bases respectively, with 14 bases between them. The germline V gene has CDR1 GTSNPN and CDR2 SVGIG (reference sequence). The CDR3 covers 16 residues. The CDR3 spells CAWSHRGSYSNQPQHF. As DNA, the CDR3 is TGTGCCTGGAGTCACCGGGGGTCTTATAGCAATCAGCCCCAGCATTTT.

V is TRBV4-3 and J is TRBJ2-2; perhaps TRBD1 as D (5 bases). The CDR3 loop spans 14 amino acids. V lost 0 bases and J lost 3, with 5 bases in between. The V gene's germline CDR1 is LGHNA and CDR2 YSLEER. The CDR3 reads CASSQETDTGELFF. The CDR3 DNA reads as TGCGCCAGCAGCCAAGAGACAGACACCGGGGAGCTGTTTTTT.

The gene calls are TRBV7-9 and TRBJ1-4, with TRBD1 identical over 7 bases. There are 16 residues in the CDR3. The germline gives CDR1 SEHNR, CDR2 FQNEAQ (reference sequence). The V segment lost 5 bases and the J segment 7 bases; nucleotides outside the gene matches: 13. The CDR3 nucleotides read TGTGCCAGCAGCACAGGACAGGACCGCCGTGGTGAAAAACTGTTTTTT. Protein: CASSTGQDRRGEKLFF.

The gene calls are TRBV4-2 and TRBJ1-2; D remains unclear. The CDR3 covers 14 residues. Trimming took off 4 bases at V and 6 bases at J, with 15 bases between the two ends. CDR1 is LGHNA and CDR2 is YNFKEQ in the germline V gene. The CDR3 DNA is TGTGCCAGCAGCCCTCCCGGCAGCGAGAATGGCTACACCTTC. Encoded protein: CASSPPGSENGYTF.

This rearrangement joins TRBV5-4 to TRBJ1-2, with TRBD1 identical over 8 bases. Germline V gene lookup returns CDR1 SGHNT and CDR2 YYREEE (reference sequence). Trimming cost V 2 bases and J 6 bases; bases outside gene matches: 6. The CDR3 consists of 14 residues. CDR3 nucleotides: TGTGCCAGCAGCTTTCGACAGGGACAGGATGGCTACACCTTC. Protein product: CASSFRQGQDGYTF.